This T cell receptor (beta chain) appears in the sequencing data of a study of T cells in Graves' hyperthyroidism and ophthalmopathy. General observations from the study: Most clonotypes that expanded in the thyroid above 0.001 also showed up in blood. Progression to ophthalmopathy was predicted a median of approximately 6.4 months early.

Amplified TCR beta CDR3 regions came from RNA transcripts. HTBI primers were employed in a first-round RT-PCR of the TCR CDR3. TCRdb processed the multiplex PCR reads anew with MiXCR; each CDR3 protein has one entry. This table holds 150,000 or so distinct CDR3 sequences, roughly a fifth found once. In this sample, this clonotype turned up many times. The antigen is undetermined. The clonotype originates from a woman aged 45-60 years with Graves' hyperthyroidism that later progressed to Graves' ophthalmopathy. The sample consisted of blood.

The CDR3 coding sequence is TGTGCCAGCAGTCTTTTACAGGGGCAGTATTTT. Translation gives CASSLLQGQYF. The chain couples TRBV28 to TRBJ2-3, with D possibly matching TRBD1 (6 bases). V was trimmed by 5 bases and J by 11 bases, leaving 11 bases between them. The CDR3 sequence is 11 residues long. Per germline, CDR1 MDHEN and CDR2 SYDVKM.